This TCR beta chain was recovered during a study of T cell responses to AZD1222 COVID-19 vaccine. Using immunoSEQ multiplex PCR, the repertoire was profiled, and TCRdb retains in-frame clones only, with some absent. The profile shows 150,000 to 200,000 clones, about 90% of them singletons. The CDR3 totals 16 residues. Material: peripheral blood, obtained 28 days after the second AZD1222 dose. The chain uses TRBV1 and TRBJ2-2. TRBV1 is given as a pseudogene. The clonotype originates from an adult who received the AZD1222 COVID-19 vaccine. The CDR3 DNA sequence: TGCACCAGCAGCCAAGAACGGACCCGGCTCACCGGGGAGCTGTTTTTT. Amino acid sequence: CTSSQERTRLTGELFF.